Following are 5 T cell receptor beta chains from one sample sequenced in a study of cytomegalovirus exposure and HLA in healthy donors. The study ran its PCR with 60 Vbeta and 13 Jbeta primers. Clones were sequenced by immunoSEQ multiplex PCR, and TCRdb holds only the in-frame ones, with some missing. The sample carries some 130,000 clones, 55% to 80% recorded once. The sequenced sample was PBMCs. These receptors originate from a woman aged 40 to 50 in good health and CMV-seronegative.

Regarding this clone: The junction and the germline gene differ at one end; a read error may be behind it. V usage is TRBV25-1 and J usage is TRBJ1-1, with 10 nucleotides matching TRBD1. CDR3 length equals 15 residues. Germline V gives CDR1 MGHDK, CDR2 SYGVNS. The chain's CDR3 is CAGSFDRGRYTEAFF. The CDR3 DNA is TGTGCCGGCAGTTTTGACAGGGGGCGTTACACTGAAGCTTTCTTT.

There are a few counts of this clone. The chain links TRBV6-5 to TRBJ2-3, with 10 bases that match TRBD1. Per the germline V gene, CDR1 is MNHEY and CDR2 is SVGAGI. After removal of 6 bases from V and 4 bases from J, the junction contained 4 bases not matched to a gene. This CDR3 contains 14 residues. The chain's CDR3 is CASRKGTGADTQYF. The CDR3 bases are TGTGCCAGCAGGAAAGGGACAGGGGCAGATACGCAGTATTTT.

This chain joins TRBV7-2 and TRBJ2-7, with D unclear. The ends were cut back, 3 bases at V and 2 bases at J, with 8 bases in the middle. The germline V gene has CDR1 SGHTA and CDR2 FQGNSA. The CDR3 loop spans 13 amino acids. In DNA form, the CDR3 reads TGTGCCAGCAGCTTGACAAGAACCTACGAGCAGTACTTC. Translation: CASSLTRTYEQYF.

This chain uses TRBV6-6 with TRBJ1-2; D is uncertain. The CDR3 is 13 residues long. V lost 5 bases and J lost 6, with 13 bases in between. The V gene's germline CDR1 is MNHNY and CDR2 SVGAGI (reference sequence). The CDR3 sequence is CASSLSTPHGYTF. The CDR3, as DNA: TGTGCCAGCAGTCTCTCAACACCCCATGGCTACACCTTC.

The chain combines TRBV5-1 with TRBJ2-2, with TRBD2 matching over 9 bases. This CDR3 has 14 amino acids. Per germline, CDR1 SGHRS and CDR2 YFSETQ. The V and J ends lost 2 bases and 5 bases, in that order; junction bases with no gene match: 1. The DNA for the CDR3 is TGCGCCAGCAGCTTAGGACTAGCGACCGGGGAGCTGTTTTTT. Its protein is CASSLGLATGELFF.